Following are 9 T cell receptor beta chains from one sample sequenced in a study of early T cells in non-severe SARS-CoV-2 infection. TCRdb analysed the 5' RACE reads with MiXCR anew, one entry per CDR3 protein. The sample consists of over 55,000 distinct CDR3 sequences, 10% of them appearing once. Sequenced input: whole blood. These receptor sequences come from an adult who was a healthcare worker with PCR-confirmed SARS-CoV-2 infection or an uninfected control (not recorded which).

This clonotype came up many times. The chain combines TRBV9 with TRBJ2-3; 7 positions agree with TRBD2. The ends lost 0 bases at V and 1 base at J; junction bases unmatched: 5. CDR1 is SGDLS, CDR2 YYNGEE, per germline. CDR3 length: 16 amino acids. CDR3 amino acids: CASSVGVTSGTDTQYF. The CDR3 DNA is TGTGCCAGCAGCGTAGGGGTAACTAGCGGCACAGATACGCAGTATTTT. Using reference TRBV9 and TRBJ2-3 for the parts outside the CDR3, the full variable domain is DSGVTQTPKHLITATGQRVTLRCSPRSGDLSVYWYQQSLDQGLQFLIQYYNGEERAKGNILERFSAQQFPDLHSELNLSSLELGDSALYFCASSVGVTSGTDTQYFGPGTRLTVL.

The rearrangement joins TRBV7-2 to TRBJ2-1; tentatively, D is TRBD2 (6 bases). The CDR3 has 16 residues. The germline CDR1 and CDR2 sequences are SGHTA and FQGNSA. Trimming left V 3 bases short and J 7 bases short, with 19 bases between. DNA for the CDR3: TGTGCCAGCAGCTTGGTAGCGGATCCTATGGGGAATGAGCAGTTCTTC. It codes for CASSLVADPMGNEQFF.

This clonotype occurred many times. The chain carries TRBV7-2 and TRBJ1-1; D is undetermined. The CDR3 runs to 15 residues. Trimming shortened V by 4 bases and J by 6 bases, and 18 bases separated the two germline ends. Germline V gene sequence: CDR1 SGHTA, CDR2 FQGNSA. This chain's CDR3 is CASSSGSGLIPEAFF. The CDR3 region has the DNA TGTGCCAGCAGCTCCGGGTCCGGACTTATCCCTGAAGCTTTCTTT.

This clonotype was counted at least ten times. The J gene is TRBJ2-7, the V gene TRBV7-2, with TRBD2 matching over 12 bases. The trim removed 1 base at V and 10 bases at J, leaving 2 bases unmatched. The germline V gene encodes CDR1 SGHTA and CDR2 FQGNSA. The CDR3 sequence is 13 residues long. CDR3 DNA sequence: TGTGCCAGCAGCTTAGAACTAGCGGGAGGCCAGTACTTC. Its protein is CASSLELAGGQYF. Full variable domain (outside the CDR3, taken from reference TRBV7-2 and TRBJ2-7): GAGVSQSPSNKVTEKGKDVELRCDPISGHTALYWYRQSLGQGLEFLIYFQGNSAPDKSGLPSDRFSAERTGGSVSTLTIQRTQQEDSAVYLCASSLELAGGQYFGPGTRLTVT.

The gene calls are TRBV20-1 and TRBJ2-3, with D perhaps TRBD1 (7 bases). Trimming removed 6 bases at V and 3 bases at J, with 16 bases between. The CDR3 spans 14 residues. The V gene's germline CDR1 is DFQATT and CDR2 SNEGSKA (reference sequence). This chain's CDR3 is CSALTGRYTDTQYF. The DNA for the CDR3 is TGCAGTGCATTGACAGGGAGGTATACAGATACGCAGTATTTT.

As concerns this clonotype: This may come from a read error, since a much larger clone is one base off. This chain connects TRBV11-2 to TRBJ2-7; D call uncertain. CDR1 and CDR2 (germline): SGHAT, FQNNGV. The CDR3 totals 13 residues. CDR3 sequence reads: CASSSEVVSERYF. DNA of the CDR3: TGTGCCAGCAGCTCCGAGGTGGTAAGCGAGCGGTACTTC.

In its sample, this clonotype was seen many times. This chain uses TRBV20-1 with TRBJ2-2; D gene uncertain. The CDR3 length is 17 residues. The germline gives CDR1 DFQATT, CDR2 SNEGSKA (reference sequence). CDR3 DNA: TGCCCTAGACATCACCGCGAAGGCTCGACGAACACCGGGGAGCTGTTTTTT. It codes for CPRHHREGSTNTGELFF.

This chain links TRBV14 with TRBJ2-1; 7 bases map to TRBD1. This CDR3 is built from 15 residues. Germline assignment: CDR1 SGHDN and CDR2 FVKESK. The ends lost 4 bases at V and 3 bases at J; junction bases unmatched: 6. As DNA, the CDR3 is TGTGCCAGCAGCCCCCTGGGACAGATCTACAATGAGCAGTTCTTC. Translated: CASSPLGQIYNEQFF.

At least ten counts were recorded for this clonotype. The chain is built from TRBV7-9 and TRBJ2-7; D is unclear. Per germline, CDR1 SEHNR and CDR2 FQNEAQ (reference sequence). This CDR3 comprises 14 residues. V lost 5 bases and J lost 0, with 11 bases in between. CDR3 sequence reads: CASSTSISSYEQYF. The CDR3 DNA is TGTGCCAGCAGCACCTCGATTAGCTCCTACGAGCAGTACTTC.